This TCR beta chain was captured by sequencing in a study of radiation and T cells in renal cell carcinoma (TCRdb year 2020). For the wider study: Samples were obtained from a clinical trial, in which 15 Gy stereotactic body radiation therapy was delivered to primary renal cell carcinomas and nephrectomy was performed 4 weeks later. In total, fewer than 55 samples, comprising 25 or so tumors and some 27 peripheral blood samples, were subjected to TCR beta sequencing. Across all 50 or so samples, several million unique CDR3 nucleotide sequences encoding about 2.7 million unique CDR3 amino acid sequences were identified.

Details on this clone: Its specific antigen is unknown. No base quality information exists; no much larger clone differs at one position.

The immunoSEQ kit was used, according to the manufacturer's recommendations, to generate TCR beta libraries from genomic DNA. Library preparation used a first multiplex PCR with proprietary primers, then a second PCR adding unique barcodes, with bead cleanups after each round. A kit-provided positive control reaction and a negative control reaction were included in every sample batch. The final libraries underwent checking on an Agilent 4200 TapeStation D1000 ScreenTape, volumetric pooling, and quantification by qPCR. Sequencing was performed on an Illumina NextSeq500 with a MidOutput 150-cycle cartridge, and 156 Read1 and 15 Index1 cycles were run with kit custom primers. The pooled library was loaded at approximately 0.95 pM with 20% PhiX control spiked in. From the authors' description of their analysis: Vendor-processed data were analyzed in R, with a clonotype defined as all T cells sharing the same CDR3 nucleotide sequence. In the clone abundance analyses, frequencies in each sample were normalized to that sample's 10,000 most abundant clones. Before analysis, public T cell clones were removed, and these numbered fewer than five per sample on average. An abundance difference of at least 32-fold between compartments was the criterion for calling clonotypes tumor-enriched or baseline blood-enriched. A beta-binomial differential abundance model was used to identify clonotypes that expanded or contracted between blood time points. The Baroni-Urbani and Buser coefficient was used to measure tumor-blood repertoire similarity, and groups were compared with two-tailed Wilcoxon tests in R. In TCRdb, the immuneACCESS table is reduced to in-frame sequences with V and J assigned. These tables do not hold every clone; where another copy was compared, an unresolved V gene accounts for under half, and the others remain unexplained. That table furnishes V, J and clone size, whereas the DNA furnished D and trimming. The sample profile shows about 22,000 clones; approximately 80% of them were found once. 40% of the sample is in the top ten clones.

Overall results and qualifications from the work: Blood repertoire dynamics were not followed beyond 4 weeks after treatment. Because pretreatment tumor biopsies were not available, the study could not determine whether clonotypes were already present within the tumor at baseline. Top tumor clonotypes rose in blood from baseline to 2 weeks post-radiation, then contracted by 4 weeks, suggesting transient expansion of tumor-resident clones. The single-armed trial design could not address effects of radiation dose or scheduling on the TCR repertoire.

CDR1 MNHEY and CDR2 SVGAGI are derived from the germline V gene. Trimming at the junction amounts to 7 bases on V and 6 bases on J, and the germline ends lie 13 bases apart. CDR3 length: 12 amino acids, cysteine to phenylalanine. Of the read, only the CDR3 DNA is kept; its 36 bases are in frame from base 1. According to the study, the label for this sample's time point signals: baseline pretreatment blood. Sample treatment or condition, as interpreted from the label and publication: 15 Gy SBRT to primary tumor, nephrectomy 4 weeks later. Serial peripheral blood from radiation-treated patients was sampled at baseline, 2 weeks and 4 weeks after SBRT to track tumor-enriched clonotypes. Every patient had renal cell carcinoma of clear cell pathology. Genomic DNA for TCR sequencing was prepared using the QIAamp DNA Blood Mini Kit (Qiagen). The analyses included just those samples that passed every quality control check.

The receptor was derived from a man aged 60-69 years with renal cell carcinoma. The sequencing here drew on blood, taken from a patient whose treatment included radiotherapy and nephrectomy. The rearranged segments are TRBV6-5 and TRBJ2-7, with a tentative D gene TRBD1 over 5 matching bases. The DNA reads TGTGCCAGCACCCAGGGTGGCGGCGAGCAGTACTTC. Its protein reads: CASTQGGGEQYF.